This T cell receptor beta chain was recovered during a study of CD8 T cell repertoires and HIV-1 epitope variants. Turning to the study itself: T cells were cultured for 9 to 10 days with cytokines added on days 3 and 7.

On this clone itself: Its cognate antigen is unknown.

General study points: The TAALDMSHF plasma variant had no responses, unlike KF9 (roughly five clonotypes) and HW9 (one).

With 6 bases removed from V and 2 bases from J, the gap between germline ends came to 5 bases. Looked up from germline, CDR1 is MNHNY and CDR2 is SVGAGI (reference sequence). This CDR3 is 12 amino acids long. Here immunoSEQ multiplex PCR was the method, and the copy in TCRdb shows in-frame clones only, minus some. The repertoire includes over 5,500 clones, 50% to 75% of them detected once, and 44% sits in the top ten. The sequenced sample consisted of cultured CD8+ T cells derived from PBMCs. This sequence was found in a male donor with HIV. V is TRBV6-6 and J is TRBJ2-1; D is unclear. The CDR3 reads CASSRPYNEQFF. For the CDR3, the DNA is TGTGCCAGCAGCCGACCCTACAATGAGCAGTTCTTC.